Reported below is one T cell receptor beta chain. The entry originates in a study of technical replicates of blood from several donors. With 5 bases removed from V and 2 bases from J, the gap between germline ends came to 10 bases. Germline CDR1 MNHEY, CDR2 SVGAGI. The CDR3 runs 14 residues. Method: immunoSEQ multiplex PCR; TCRdb's copy keeps in-frame clones and lacks some. The table includes approximately 81,000 clones, around 96% detected once. This TCR was sampled from a human donor in good health. This chain connects TRBV6-5 to TRBJ1-5; maybe TRBD1 (5 bases). Input material: T cells isolated from PBMCs. The CDR3: CASSRGQGNQPQHF. Written as DNA, the CDR3 is TGTGCCAGCAGTAGAGGACAAGGCAATCAGCCCCAGCATTTT.